These T cell receptor beta chains were read from a single sample in a study of T-cell memory formation after mild COVID-19. In TCRdb, the 5' RACE reads were re-called with MiXCR into one record per CDR3 protein. The data hold 110,000 or so distinct CDR3 sequences, with 20% to 25% observed a single time. Sequencing was carried out using PBMCs or a T cell subset sorted from them (not recorded which). Receptors were obtained from a man younger than 30 who had mild COVID-19 (a few samples of this study predate the infection). Cell type and time point are not known. Both conserved end residues are part of each CDR3. The D gene is left open where the match is weak. Clone size, where shown, is once, few, many, or a class for clones that have expanded.

TRBJ2-5,TRBV7-9,TRBD1,few,CASSLRSGGGGETQYF,TGTGCCAGCAGCTTACGGTCAGGGGGCGGCGGGGAGACCCAGTACTTC
TRBJ2-5,TRBV20-1,-,-,CSARARVGYQETQYF,TGCAGTGCTAGAGCCCGGGTGGGGTACCAAGAGACCCAGTACTTC
TRBJ2-7,TRBV25-1,-,few,CASSVALEQYF,TGTGCCAGCAGTGTTGCCCTCGAGCAGTACTTC
TRBJ2-3,TRBV4-1,TRBD2,few,CASSQVGTSVTDTQYF,TGCGCCAGCAGCCAAGTGGGGACTAGCGTTACAGATACGCAGTATTTT
TRBJ2-2,TRBV12-3/TRBV12-4,-,few,CASSLGDGWNTGELFF,TGTGCCAGCAGTTTAGGAGACGGATGGAACACCGGGGAGCTGTTTTTT
TRBJ2-1,TRBV7-3,-,many,CASSLTGGNEQFF,TGTGCCAGCAGCTTAACGGGGGGCAATGAGCAGTTCTTC
TRBJ2-1,TRBV7-9,-,-,CASSPSVGPWQFF,TGTGCCAGCAGCCCCTCAGTAGGGCCGTGGCAGTTCTTC
TRBJ2-5,TRBV12-3/TRBV12-4,TRBD2,-,CASSSLAGREETQYF,TGTGCCAGCAGCTCACTAGCGGGGAGAGAAGAGACCCAGTACTTC
TRBJ2-5,TRBV7-8,-,-,CASSLAGTHLRETQYF,TGTGCCAGCAGCTTAGCCGGGACTCATCTAAGGGAGACCCAGTACTTC
TRBJ2-7,TRBV14,-,-,CASSQANYEQYF,TGTGCCAGCAGCCAAGCCAACTACGAGCAGTACTTC
TRBJ2-7,TRBV29-1,TRBD1,-,CSVESAGQGYEQYF,TGCAGCGTTGAATCGGCCGGACAGGGCTACGAGCAGTACTTC